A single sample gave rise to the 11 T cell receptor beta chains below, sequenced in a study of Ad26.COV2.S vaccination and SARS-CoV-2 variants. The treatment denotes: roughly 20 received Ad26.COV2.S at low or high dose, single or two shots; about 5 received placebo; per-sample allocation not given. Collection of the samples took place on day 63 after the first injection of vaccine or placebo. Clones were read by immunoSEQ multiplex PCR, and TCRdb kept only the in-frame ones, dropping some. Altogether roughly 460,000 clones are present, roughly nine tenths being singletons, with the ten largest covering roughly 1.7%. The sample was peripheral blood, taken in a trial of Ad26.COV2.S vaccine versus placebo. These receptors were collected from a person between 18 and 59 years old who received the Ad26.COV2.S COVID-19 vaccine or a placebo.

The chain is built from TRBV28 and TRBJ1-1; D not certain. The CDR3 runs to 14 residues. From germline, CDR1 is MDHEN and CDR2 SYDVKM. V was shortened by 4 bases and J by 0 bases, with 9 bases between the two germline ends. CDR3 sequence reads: CASSSGSLNTEAFF. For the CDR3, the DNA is TGTGCCAGCAGTTCGGGGTCATTGAACACTGAAGCTTTCTTT.

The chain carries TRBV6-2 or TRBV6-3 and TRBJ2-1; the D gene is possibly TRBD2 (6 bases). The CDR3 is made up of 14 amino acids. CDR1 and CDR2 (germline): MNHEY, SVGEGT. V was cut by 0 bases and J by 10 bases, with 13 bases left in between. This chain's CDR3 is CASSYSGRAGEQFF. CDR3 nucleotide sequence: TGTGCCAGCAGTTACTCAGGCAGGGCGGGGGAGCAGTTCTTC.

The CDR3 bases are TGTGCCAGCAGCTTAATCTCCGGGGGCGATACGCAGTATTTT. Residues: CASSLISGGDTQYF. J is TRBJ2-3 and V is TRBV11-2, with D tentatively TRBD1 or TRBD2 (6 bases each). V lost 2 bases and J 6 bases, leaving 12 bases between the germline ends. In germline, CDR1 is SGHAT, CDR2 FQNNGV. This CDR3 is built from 14 residues.

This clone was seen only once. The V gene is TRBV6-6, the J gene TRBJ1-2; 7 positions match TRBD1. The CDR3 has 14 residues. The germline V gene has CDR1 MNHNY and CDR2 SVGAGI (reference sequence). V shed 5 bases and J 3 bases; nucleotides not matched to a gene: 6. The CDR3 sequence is CASSTRQGHYGYTF. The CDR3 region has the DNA TGTGCCAGCAGTACCCGACAGGGCCACTATGGCTACACCTTC.

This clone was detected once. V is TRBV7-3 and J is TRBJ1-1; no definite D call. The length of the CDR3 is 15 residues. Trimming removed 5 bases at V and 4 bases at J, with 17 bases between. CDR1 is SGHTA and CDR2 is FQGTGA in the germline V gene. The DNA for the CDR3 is TGTGCCAGCAGCCCCGGGGAAGGGATTTCCACTGAAGCTTTCTTT. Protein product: CASSPGEGISTEAFF.

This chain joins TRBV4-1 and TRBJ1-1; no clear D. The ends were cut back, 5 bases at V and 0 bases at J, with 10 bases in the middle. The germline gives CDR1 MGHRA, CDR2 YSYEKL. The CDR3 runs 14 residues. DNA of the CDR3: TGCGCCAGCAGCTCCCCTTATATGAACACTGAAGCTTTCTTT. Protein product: CASSSPYMNTEAFF.

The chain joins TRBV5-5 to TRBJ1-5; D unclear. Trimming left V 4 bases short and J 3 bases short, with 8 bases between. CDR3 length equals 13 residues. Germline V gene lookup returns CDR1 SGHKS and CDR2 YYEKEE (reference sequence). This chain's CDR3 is CASSVRLNQPQHF. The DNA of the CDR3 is TGTGCCAGCAGCGTCCGACTCAATCAGCCCCAGCATTTT. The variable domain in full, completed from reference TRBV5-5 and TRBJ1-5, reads DAGVTQSPTHLIKTRGQQVTLRCSPISGHKSVSWYQQVLGQGPQFIFQYYEKEERGRGNFPDRFSARQFPNYSSELNVNALLLGDSALYLCASSVRLNQPQHFGDGTRLSIL.

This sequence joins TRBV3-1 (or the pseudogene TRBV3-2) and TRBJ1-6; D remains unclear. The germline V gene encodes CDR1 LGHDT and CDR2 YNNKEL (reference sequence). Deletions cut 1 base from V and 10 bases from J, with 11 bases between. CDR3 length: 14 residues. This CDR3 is CASSQVREGSPLHF. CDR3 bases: TGTGCCAGCAGCCAAGTAAGGGAGGGATCACCCCTCCACTTT.

This CDR3 is CASSVSVDRGYTEAFF. The CDR3 DNA reads as TGTGCCAGCAGCGTATCTGTGGACAGGGGGTACACTGAAGCTTTCTTT. The chain employs TRBV9 and TRBJ1-1; 10 bases match TRBD1. Unmatched junction bases numbered 6, after V lost 1 base and J lost 3 bases. The germline gives CDR1 SGDLS, CDR2 YYNGEE. CDR3 length: 16 residues. The full variable domain, rest sourced from reference TRBV9 and TRBJ1-1, is DSGVTQTPKHLITATGQRVTLRCSPRSGDLSVYWYQQSLDQGLQFLIQYYNGEERAKGNILERFSAQQFPDLHSELNLSSLELGDSALYFCASSVSVDRGYTEAFFGQGTRLTVV.

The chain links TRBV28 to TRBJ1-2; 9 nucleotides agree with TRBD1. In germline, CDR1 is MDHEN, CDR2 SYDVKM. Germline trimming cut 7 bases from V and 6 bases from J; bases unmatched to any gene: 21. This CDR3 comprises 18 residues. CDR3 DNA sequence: TGTGCCAGCACCCTCCACCCGGGACAGGGTTTTTCACGGAATGGCTACACCTTC. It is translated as CASTLHPGQGFSRNGYTF.

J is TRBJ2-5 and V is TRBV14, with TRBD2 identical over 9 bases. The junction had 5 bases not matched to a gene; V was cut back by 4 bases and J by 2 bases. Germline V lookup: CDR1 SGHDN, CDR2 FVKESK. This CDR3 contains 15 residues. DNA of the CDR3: TGTGCCAGCAGCCGAGCGGGAGGCCCACAAGAGACCCAGTACTTC. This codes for CASSRAGGPQETQYF.